This T cell receptor beta chain is drawn from a study of cytotoxic CD8 clonotypes in ibrutinib-treated CLL. Study-level background: Mean per-sample yields comprised roughly 260,000 productive templates and 85,000 to 95,000 productive rearrangements. Study-wide findings and caveats: While tracking circulating CD8+ T-cell counts, baseline clonality exceeded that of age-matched healthy donors. The clonality went up when patients responded to ibrutinib and dropped back toward baseline at progression.

From germline, CDR1 is SNHLY and CDR2 FYNNEI. The CDR3 runs to 14 residues. The V and J ends lost 8 bases and 8 bases respectively, with 21 bases between them. The data were produced by immunoSEQ multiplex PCR, yet TCRdb's version contains in-frame clones alone and is incomplete. The sample has approximately 70,000 clones, over 75% seen once. On this clone: Its antigen is not identified.

Sequencing was performed on PBMCs, taken at disease progression, from a patient treated with ibrutinib. This sequence joins TRBV2 and TRBJ1-2, with a weak D call TRBD1 (6 bases). The TCR comes from a human donor with chronic lymphocytic leukemia. The CDR3 nucleotides read TGTGCCAGCGTGGGGGCCGGGGGATCGGGGGGCTACACCTTC. It codes for CASVGAGGSGGYTF.